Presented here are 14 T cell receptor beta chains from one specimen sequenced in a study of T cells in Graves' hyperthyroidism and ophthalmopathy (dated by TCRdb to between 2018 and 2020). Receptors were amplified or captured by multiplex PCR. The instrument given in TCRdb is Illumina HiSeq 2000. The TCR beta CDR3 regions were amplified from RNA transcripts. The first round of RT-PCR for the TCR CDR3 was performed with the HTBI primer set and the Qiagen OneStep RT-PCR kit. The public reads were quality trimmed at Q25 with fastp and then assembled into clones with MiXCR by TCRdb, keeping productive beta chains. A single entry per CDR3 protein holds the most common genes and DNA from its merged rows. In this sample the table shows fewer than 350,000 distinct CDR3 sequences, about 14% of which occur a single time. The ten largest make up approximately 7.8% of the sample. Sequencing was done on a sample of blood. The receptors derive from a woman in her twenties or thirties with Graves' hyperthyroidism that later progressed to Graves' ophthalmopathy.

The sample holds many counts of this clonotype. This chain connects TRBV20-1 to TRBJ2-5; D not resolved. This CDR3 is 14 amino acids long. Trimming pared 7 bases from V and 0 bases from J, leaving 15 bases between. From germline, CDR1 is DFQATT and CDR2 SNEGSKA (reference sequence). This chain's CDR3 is CSVLTGWYQETQYF. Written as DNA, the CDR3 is TGCAGTGTACTTACTGGGTGGTACCAAGAGACCCAGTACTTC.

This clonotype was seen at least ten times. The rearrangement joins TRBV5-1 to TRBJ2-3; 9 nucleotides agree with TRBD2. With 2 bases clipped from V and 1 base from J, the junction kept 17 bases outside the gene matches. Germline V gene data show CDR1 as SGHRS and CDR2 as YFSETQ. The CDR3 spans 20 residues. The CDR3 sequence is CASSLSPRTSVELGTDTQYF. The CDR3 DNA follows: TGCGCCAGCAGCTTAAGTCCAAGGACTAGCGTTGAACTCGGCACAGATACGCAGTATTTT.

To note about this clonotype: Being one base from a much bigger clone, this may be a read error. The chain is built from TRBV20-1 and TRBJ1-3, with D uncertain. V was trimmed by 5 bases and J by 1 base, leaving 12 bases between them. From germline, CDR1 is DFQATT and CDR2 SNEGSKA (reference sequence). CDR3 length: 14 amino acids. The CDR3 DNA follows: TGCAGTGCTCTAACCGGGATATCTGGAAACACCATATATTTT. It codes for CSALTGISGNTIYF.

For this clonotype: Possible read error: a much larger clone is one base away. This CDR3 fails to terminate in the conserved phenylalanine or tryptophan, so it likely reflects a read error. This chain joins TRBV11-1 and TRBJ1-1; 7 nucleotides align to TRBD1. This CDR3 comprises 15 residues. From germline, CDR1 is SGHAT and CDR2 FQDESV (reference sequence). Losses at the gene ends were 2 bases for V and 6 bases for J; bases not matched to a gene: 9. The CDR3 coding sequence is TGTGCCAGCAGCTTACTGGGGGGGGACAGCGCTGAAGCTTTCCTT. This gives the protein CASSLLGGDSAEAFL.

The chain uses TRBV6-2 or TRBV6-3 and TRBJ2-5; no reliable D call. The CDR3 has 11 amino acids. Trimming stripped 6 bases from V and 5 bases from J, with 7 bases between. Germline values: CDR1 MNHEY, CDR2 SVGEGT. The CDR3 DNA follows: TGTGCCAGCAGATATAGCGAGACCCAGTACTTC. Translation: CASRYSETQYF.

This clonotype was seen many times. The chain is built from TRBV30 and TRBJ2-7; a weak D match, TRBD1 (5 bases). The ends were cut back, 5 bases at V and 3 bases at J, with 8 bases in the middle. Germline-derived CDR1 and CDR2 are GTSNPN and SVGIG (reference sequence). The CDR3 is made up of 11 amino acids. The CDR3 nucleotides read TGTGCCTGGCAACAGGACTACGAGCAGTACTTC. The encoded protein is CAWQQDYEQYF.

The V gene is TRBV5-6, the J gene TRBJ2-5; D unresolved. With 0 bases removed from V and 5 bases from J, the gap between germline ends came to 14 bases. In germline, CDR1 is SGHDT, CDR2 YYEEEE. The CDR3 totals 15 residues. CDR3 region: CASSLDVETAETQYF. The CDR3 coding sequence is TGTGCCAGCAGCTTGGATGTAGAGACGGCTGAGACCCAGTACTTC.

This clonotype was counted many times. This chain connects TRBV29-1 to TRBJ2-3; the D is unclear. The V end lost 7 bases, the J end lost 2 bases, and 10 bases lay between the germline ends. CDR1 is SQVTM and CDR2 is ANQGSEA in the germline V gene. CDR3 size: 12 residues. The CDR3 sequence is CSARPSTDTQYF. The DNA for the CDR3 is TGCAGCGCCCGACCTTCCACAGATACGCAGTATTTT.

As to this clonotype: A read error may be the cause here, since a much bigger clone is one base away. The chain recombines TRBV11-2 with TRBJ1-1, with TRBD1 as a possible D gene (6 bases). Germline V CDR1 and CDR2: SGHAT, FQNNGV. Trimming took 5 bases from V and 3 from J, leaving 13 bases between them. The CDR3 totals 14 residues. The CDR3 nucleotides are TGTGCCAGCAGCGCGCTTTCAGGGGACACTGAAGCTTTCTTT. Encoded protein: CASSALSGDTEAFF.

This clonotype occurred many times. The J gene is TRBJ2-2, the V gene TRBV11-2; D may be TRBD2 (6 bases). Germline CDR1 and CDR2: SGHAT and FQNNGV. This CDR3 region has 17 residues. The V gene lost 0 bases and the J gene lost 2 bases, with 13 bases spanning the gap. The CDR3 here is CASSLEVAGPNTGELFF. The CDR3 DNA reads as TGTGCCAGCAGCTTAGAGGTCGCGGGACCTAACACCGGGGAGCTGTTTTTT.

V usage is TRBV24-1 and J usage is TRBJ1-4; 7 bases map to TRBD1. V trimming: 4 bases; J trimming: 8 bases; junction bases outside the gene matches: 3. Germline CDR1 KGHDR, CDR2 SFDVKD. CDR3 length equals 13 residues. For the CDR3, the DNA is TGTGCCACCAGTGACCGGGACAGCGAAAAACTGTTTTTT. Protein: CATSDRDSEKLFF.

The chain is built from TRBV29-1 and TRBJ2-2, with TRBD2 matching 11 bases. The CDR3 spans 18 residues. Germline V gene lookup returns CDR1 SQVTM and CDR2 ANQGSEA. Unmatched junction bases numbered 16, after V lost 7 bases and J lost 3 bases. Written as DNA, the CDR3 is TGCAGCGGGAGTAAGTCTACACAACTAGCGGGAGACACCGGGGAGCTGTTTTTT. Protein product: CSGSKSTQLAGDTGELFF.

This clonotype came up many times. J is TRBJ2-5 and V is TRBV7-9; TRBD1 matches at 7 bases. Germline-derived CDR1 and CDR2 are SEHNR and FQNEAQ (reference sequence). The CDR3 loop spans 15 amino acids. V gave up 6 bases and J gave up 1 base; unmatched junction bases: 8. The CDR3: CASSQGQLIQETQYF. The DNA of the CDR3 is TGTGCCAGCAGTCAGGGACAGTTAATCCAAGAGACCCAGTACTTC.

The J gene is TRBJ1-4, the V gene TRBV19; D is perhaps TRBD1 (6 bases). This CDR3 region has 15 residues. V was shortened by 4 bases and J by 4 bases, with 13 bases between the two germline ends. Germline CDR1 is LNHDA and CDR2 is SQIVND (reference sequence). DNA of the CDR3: TGTGCCAGTAGTACCTCGGACAGCTATAATGAAAAACTGTTTTTT. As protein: CASSTSDSYNEKLFF.